This is a list of T cell receptor beta chains from one sample in a study of cytotoxic CD8 clonotypes in ibrutinib-treated CLL. The data were produced by immunoSEQ multiplex PCR, yet TCRdb's version contains in-frame clones alone and is incomplete. This sample has about 310,000 clones, with 80% found just once. The sequences come from PBMCs, collected before ibrutinib treatment. The receptors stem from a human donor with chronic lymphocytic leukemia. Both conserved end residues are part of each CDR3. The D gene is left open where the match is weak. Not every row has a clone size; where given, it reads once, few, many or a size class.

clone size	D gene	V gene	J gene	CDR3 protein	CDR3 DNA
-	TRBD2	TRBV27	TRBJ2-7	CASTNTGGSYEQYF	TGTGCCAGCACCAACACGGGGGGGTCCTACGAGCAGTACTTC
-	-	TRBV9	TRBJ1-4	CASMFGGARRSEKLFF	TGTGCCAGCATGTTTGGAGGGGCCAGGCGTAGTGAAAAACTGTTTTTT
-	-	TRBV7-8	TRBJ2-1	CASSLATRASYNEQFF	TGTGCCAGCAGCTTAGCGACCCGGGCCTCCTACAATGAGCAGTTCTTC
-	-	TRBV7-2	TRBJ2-7	CASSLRTAYYEQYF	TGTGCCAGCAGCCTACGGACAGCATACTACGAGCAGTACTTC
-	-	TRBV12-5	TRBJ1-1	CASGLARNTEAFF	TGTGCTAGTGGCCTCGCCCGGAACACTGAAGCTTTCTTT
-	-	TRBV30	TRBJ2-1	CAWSRGSDEQFF	TGTGCCTGGAGCCGGGGGAGCGATGAGCAGTTCTTC
-	-	TRBV27	TRBJ2-7	CASSLSPHYEQYF	TGTGCCAGCAGTTTATCACCCCACTACGAGCAGTACTTC
-	-	TRBV30	TRBJ2-1	CASDTGMGYYEQFF	TGTGCCTCCGATACAGGGATGGGCTACTATGAGCAGTTCTTC
-	-	TRBV6-6	TRBJ2-3	CASSYETRFRDTQYF	TGTGCCAGCAGTTACGAGACAAGGTTTCGGGATACGCAGTATTTT
-	-	TRBV6-6	TRBJ2-5	CASKAGKNNRETQYF	TGTGCCAGCAAAGCCGGGAAAAATAACCGAGAGACCCAGTACTTC
-	TRBD2	TRBV11-1	TRBJ2-3	CASSLRREGPLDTQYF	TGTGCCAGCAGCTTAAGGCGGGAGGGCCCTCTAGATACGCAGTATTTT
-	TRBD1	TRBV4-3	TRBJ1-4	CASSQDRGQGREKLFF	TGCGCCAGCAGCCAAGATCGTGGACAGGGGAGGGAAAAACTGTTTTTT
few	-	TRBV11-2	TRBJ1-2	CASSLLRGRARDGYTF	TGTGCCAGCAGCTTATTGCGGGGGCGAGCCCGGGATGGCTACACCTTC
-	-	TRBV7-8	TRBJ1-2	CASSLTLGRGYTF	TGTGCCAGCAGCTTAACTCTCGGGCGCGGCTACACCTTC
-	TRBD2	TRBV30	TRBJ2-2	CAWSAGTSGSWFTNTGELFF	TGTGCCTGGAGTGCGGGGACTAGCGGGAGCTGGTTTACGAACACCGGGGAGCTGTTTTTT
once	-	TRBV25-1	TRBJ2-3	CASSWAGTDTQYF	TGTGCCAGCAGTTGGGCAGGCACAGATACGCAGTATTTT
-	TRBD2	TRBV7-2	TRBJ2-7	CASSSRLANAYEQYF	TGTGCCAGCAGCTCCAGACTAGCGAATGCCTACGAGCAGTACTTC
-	-	TRBV4-3	TRBJ2-3	CASSQDRRGADTQYF	TGCGCCAGCAGCCAAGATCGAAGAGGGGCAGATACGCAGTATTTT
once	TRBD1	TRBV7-3	TRBJ2-5	CASSPTNRGQETQYF	TGTGCCAGCAGCCCCACTAACAGGGGTCAAGAGACCCAGTACTTC
once	-	TRBV5-6	TRBJ2-7	CASTSGRIYEQYF	TGTGCCAGCACCTCGGGACGGATATACGAGCAGTACTTC
-	-	TRBV6-1	TRBJ2-5	CASSDTGLETQYF	TGTGCCAGCAGTGACACAGGGTTAGAGACCCAGTACTTC
-	TRBD1	TRBV7-9	TRBJ2-7	CASTRRDRAYEQYF	TGTGCCAGCACTCGACGGGACAGGGCCTACGAGCAGTACTTC